This is a list of T cell receptor beta chains from one sample in a study of blood T cells in healthy people across ages. TCRdb re-called the 5' RACE reads with MiXCR, one entry per CDR3 protein. Counted here are around 990,000 distinct CDR3 sequences, more than 30% occurring once; the ten biggest clones make up 10% to 15%. The sequencing sample was made of blood. Receptor source: a man aged 18 to 30 in good health. Both conserved end residues are part of each CDR3. The order of the fields is J gene, clone size, V gene, CDR3 protein. Some rows have no size entry. The others give once, few or many, or a class for an expanded clone.

j_call: TRBJ1-3
clone_size: NA
v_call: TRBV29-1
cdr3_aa: CSAGREDSGNTIYF

j_call: TRBJ2-4
clone_size: NA
v_call: TRBV14
cdr3_aa: CASSTGVGGMGIQYF

j_call: TRBJ1-5
clone_size: few
v_call: TRBV7-8
cdr3_aa: CASSLEGLVHNQPQHF

j_call: TRBJ2-7
clone_size: many
v_call: TRBV7-9
cdr3_aa: CASSLSTNEQYF

j_call: TRBJ2-1
clone_size: NA
v_call: TRBV27
cdr3_aa: CASSSRQALYNEQFF

j_call: TRBJ1-1
clone_size: few
v_call: TRBV7-9
cdr3_aa: CASSKGTGTEAFF

j_call: TRBJ1-1
clone_size: NA
v_call: TRBV2
cdr3_aa: CASRSGSNTEAFF

j_call: TRBJ2-2
clone_size: NA
v_call: TRBV12-3/TRBV12-4
cdr3_aa: CASSFKGLTGELFF

j_call: TRBJ1-3
clone_size: NA
v_call: TRBV28
cdr3_aa: CASSSYDRGRNTIYF

j_call: TRBJ2-3
clone_size: few
v_call: TRBV9
cdr3_aa: CASSPQVRTDTQYF

j_call: TRBJ1-1
clone_size: NA
v_call: TRBV7-2
cdr3_aa: CASDTGISTEAFF

j_call: TRBJ2-3
clone_size: NA
v_call: TRBV7-2
cdr3_aa: CASSDGTSGPTDTQYF

j_call: TRBJ1-2
clone_size: few
v_call: TRBV20-1
cdr3_aa: CSALQGGYGYTF

j_call: TRBJ1-4
clone_size: few
v_call: TRBV12-3/TRBV12-4
cdr3_aa: CASSLSPGEEEKLFF

j_call: TRBJ1-6
clone_size: NA
v_call: TRBV6-2/TRBV6-3
cdr3_aa: CASSRSGVALLLHF

j_call: TRBJ1-1
clone_size: few
v_call: TRBV9
cdr3_aa: CASSVDRGGMNTEAFF

j_call: TRBJ1-6
clone_size: few
v_call: TRBV7-8
cdr3_aa: CASSLDLGTANSPLHF

j_call: TRBJ2-1
clone_size: NA
v_call: TRBV6-1
cdr3_aa: CASSAPGLQTPHEQFF

j_call: TRBJ2-3
clone_size: NA
v_call: TRBV9
cdr3_aa: CASSPDRVDTQYF

j_call: TRBJ1-1
clone_size: once
v_call: TRBV6-2/TRBV6-3
cdr3_aa: CASSYSKFRGRDTEAFF

j_call: TRBJ1-1
clone_size: NA
v_call: TRBV12-3/TRBV12-4
cdr3_aa: CASSPGTGGAGTEAFF

j_call: TRBJ1-5
clone_size: few
v_call: TRBV10-3
cdr3_aa: CAISETDNLPQHF

j_call: TRBJ2-2
clone_size: NA
v_call: TRBV3-1
cdr3_aa: CASSQDGSGGELFF

j_call: TRBJ2-1
clone_size: many
v_call: TRBV12-3/TRBV12-4
cdr3_aa: CASSLPGQGLDEQFF

j_call: NA
clone_size: few
v_call: TRBV20-1
cdr3_aa: CSADKDRDSYNEQYF

j_call: TRBJ1-2
clone_size: few
v_call: TRBV15
cdr3_aa: CATSRERSGYTF

j_call: TRBJ2-3
clone_size: NA
v_call: TRBV4-1
cdr3_aa: CASSQGSGGATDTQYF

j_call: TRBJ1-4
clone_size: few
v_call: TRBV5-1
cdr3_aa: CASSLGQGSEKLFF